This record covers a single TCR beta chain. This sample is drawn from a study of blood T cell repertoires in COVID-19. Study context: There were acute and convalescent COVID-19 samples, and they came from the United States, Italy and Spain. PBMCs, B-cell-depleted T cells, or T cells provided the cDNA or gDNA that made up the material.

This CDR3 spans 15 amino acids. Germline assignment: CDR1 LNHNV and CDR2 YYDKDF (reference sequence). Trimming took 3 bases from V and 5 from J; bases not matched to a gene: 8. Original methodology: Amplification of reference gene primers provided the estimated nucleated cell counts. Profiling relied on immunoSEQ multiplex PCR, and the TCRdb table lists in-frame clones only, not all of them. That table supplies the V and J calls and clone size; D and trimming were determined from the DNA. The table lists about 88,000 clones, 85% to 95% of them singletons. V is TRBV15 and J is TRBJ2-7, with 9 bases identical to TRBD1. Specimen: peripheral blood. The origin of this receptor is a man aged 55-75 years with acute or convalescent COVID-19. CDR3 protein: CATSRRGQGAHEQYF. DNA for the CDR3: TGTGCCACCAGCAGGAGGGGACAGGGAGCCCACGAGCAGTACTTC.